These T cell receptor beta chains were read from a single sample in a study of CD8 T cells in ankylosing spondylitis. TCRdb used MiXCR to reprocess the 5' RACE reads, holding one entry per CDR3 protein. The sample includes approximately 300,000 distinct CDR3 sequences, 15% to 20% seen only once; the top ten take 7.5% to 9%. Sequencing was carried out using blood, either unsorted or a sorted T cell fraction (not recorded which). The receptors originated from a male donor with ankylosing spondylitis or in good health (not recorded which). Each CDR3 is given with its conserved first and last residue. D genes are given only for firm matches. For some rows the clone size is stated as once, few or many, or as a class when expanded; others skip it.

abundance	d_gene	v_gene	j_gene	CDR3aa	CDR3nt
few	-	TRBV10-3	TRBJ2-6	CAISESVGLGANVLTF	TGTGCCATCAGTGAGTCTGTTGGGTTAGGGGCCAACGTCCTGACTTTC
-	TRBD1	TRBV5-1	TRBJ2-3	CASSEQPGQNSDTQYF	TGCGCCAGCAGCGAGCAACCGGGACAGAATTCAGATACGCAGTATTTT
-	-	TRBV5-1	TRBJ2-2	CASRLQLNTGELFF	TGCGCCAGCAGACTTCAGCTGAACACCGGGGAGCTGTTTTTT
once	-	TRBV2	TRBJ2-1	CASTVGSTVTYNEQFF	TGTGCCAGCACCGTAGGGTCGACAGTCACCTACAATGAGCAGTTCTTC
-	-	TRBV12-3/TRBV12-4	TRBJ2-1	CASSLGALSSYNEQFF	TGTGCCAGCAGTTTAGGGGCGCTAAGCTCCTACAATGAGCAGTTCTTC
-	-	TRBV30	TRBJ1-3	CAWTNHRTGGNTIYF	TGTGCCTGGACCAACCACCGTACGGGTGGAAACACCATATATTTT
-	-	TRBV20-1	TRBJ1-4	CSAEGQKRGLAATNEKLFF	TGCAGTGCGGAAGGACAGAAAAGGGGATTGGCTGCAACTAATGAAAAACTGTTTTTT
few	-	TRBV20-1	TRBJ2-3	CSARDAQGPTDTQYF	TGCAGTGCTAGAGATGCGCAGGGTCCCACAGATACGCAGTATTTT
-	-	TRBV28	TRBJ2-1	CASRSPAAQTYNEQFF	TGTGCCAGCAGATCGCCGGCGGCTCAAACGTACAATGAGCAGTTCTTC
-	-	TRBV6-1	TRBJ2-2	CASIRHRNTGELFF	TGTGCCAGCATCAGACATCGGAACACCGGGGAGCTGTTTTTT
many	-	TRBV20-1	TRBJ2-1	CSARSPREQFF	TGCAGTGCTAGATCACCTCGGGAGCAGTTCTTC
many	-	TRBV12-3/TRBV12-4	TRBJ2-5	CASSFRQGKETQYF	TGTGCCAGCAGTTTTCGGCAGGGGAAGGAGACCCAGTACTTC
few	-	TRBV5-1	TRBJ2-1	CASSLERIQAFYNEQFF	TGCGCCAGCAGCTTGGAACGGATACAGGCGTTCTACAATGAGCAGTTCTTC
-	-	TRBV7-8	TRBJ2-3	CASSSDRVSTDTQYF	TGTGCCAGCAGCTCGGATAGGGTTAGCACAGATACGCAGTATTTT
-	TRBD1	TRBV20-1	TRBJ2-2	CSAREDRGSYTGELFF	TGCAGTGCTAGGGAGGACAGGGGATCGTACACCGGGGAGCTGTTTTTT
once	-	TRBV4-1	TRBJ1-3	CASSQDGGTSGNTIYF	TGCGCCAGCAGCCAAGATGGGGGCACCTCTGGAAACACCATATATTTT
-	TRBD1	TRBV20-1	TRBJ2-6	CSAPDRVSSGANVLTF	TGCAGTGCGCCCGACAGGGTTAGCTCTGGGGCCAACGTCCTGACTTTC
few	-	TRBV27	TRBJ1-2	CASRRGHGYTF	TGTGCCAGCAGAAGGGGTCATGGCTACACCTTC
-	-	TRBV7-9	TRBJ2-1	CASSSLRADEQFF	TGTGCCAGCAGCTCACTCAGGGCCGATGAGCAGTTCTTC
few	TRBD1	TRBV5-1	TRBJ2-5	CASSGGQGKETQYF	TGCGCCAGCAGCGGGGGACAGGGGAAAGAGACCCAGTACTTC
-	TRBD1	TRBV12-3/TRBV12-4	TRBJ1-2	CASRTSGQPLNYGYTF	TGTGCCAGCAGAACATCGGGACAGCCGCTTAACTATGGCTACACCTTC
few	-	TRBV21-1	TRBJ1-5	CAKTGMENQPQHF	TGTGCCAAGACGGGAATGGAGAATCAGCCCCAGCATTTT
few	-	TRBV12-3/TRBV12-4	TRBJ1-5	CASSRTTTSQPQHF	TGTGCCAGCAGTCGGACAACGACAAGTCAGCCCCAGCATTTT
few	-	TRBV2	TRBJ1-1	CASSGGFGVEAFF	TGTGCCAGCAGTGGAGGGTTTGGCGTTGAAGCTTTCTTT
many	-	TRBV20-1	TRBJ2-1	CSASLAVYNEQFF	TGCAGTGCTAGCCTGGCGGTATACAATGAGCAGTTCTTC
-	TRBD2	TRBV3-1	TRBJ2-3	CASSQEIWTSGIADTQYF	TGTGCCAGCAGCCAAGAAATTTGGACTAGCGGGATTGCAGATACGCAGTATTTT
few	TRBD1	TRBV19	TRBJ1-4	CASMNRGADEKLFF	TGTGCCAGTATGAACAGGGGTGCCGATGAAAAACTGTTTTTT
few	-	TRBV28	TRBJ2-5	CASSPPQRGYAHF	TGTGCCAGCAGTCCCCCACAGAGGGGGTATGCGCACTTC
-	-	TRBV9	TRBJ2-4	CASSLGTDRLAKNIQYF	TGTGCCAGCAGCCTAGGGACGGATAGACTAGCCAAAAACATTCAGTACTTC
-	-	TRBV6-1	TRBJ1-4	CASSGAGEGEKLFF	TGTGCCAGCAGTGGGGCGGGGGAAGGCGAAAAACTGTTTTTT
-	-	TRBV12-3/TRBV12-4	TRBJ1-5	CATRGQSNQPQHF	TGTGCCACACGGGGCCAGAGCAATCAGCCCCAGCATTTT
few	-	TRBV4-1	TRBJ2-2	CASSQASGRYTGELFF	TGCGCCAGCAGCCAGGCCTCCGGGCGGTACACCGGGGAGCTGTTTTTT
many	-	TRBV12-3/TRBV12-4	TRBJ1-4	CASSSVGAFNEKLFF	TGTGCCAGCAGTAGTGTGGGGGCCTTTAATGAAAAACTGTTTTTT
many	TRBD2	TRBV20-1	TRBJ2-3	CSATGLADTQYF	TGCAGTGCAACGGGACTAGCGGATACGCAGTATTTT
-	-	TRBV3-1	TRBJ1-3	CAFSTGPRAMGAFGNTIYF	TGTGCCTTCAGCACGGGGCCTAGGGCTATGGGGGCTTTTGGAAACACCATATATTTT
-	-	TRBV20-1	TRBJ2-5	CSALRSTNQETQYF	TGCAGTGCCCTGCGGTCTACCAACCAAGAGACCCAGTACTTC
few	-	TRBV12-3/TRBV12-4	TRBJ2-1	CASSFPLASSYNEQFF	TGTGCCAGCAGTTTTCCCCTAGCGAGCTCCTACAATGAGCAGTTCTTC
-	TRBD2	TRBV7-2	TRBJ2-1	CASSQRTSGGYNEQFF	TGTGCCAGCAGCCAAAGGACTAGCGGGGGATACAATGAGCAGTTCTTC
-	TRBD2	TRBV11-2	TRBJ2-3	CASSLFRGLAGGGVVTDTQYF	TGTGCCAGCAGCTTATTCAGGGGACTAGCGGGAGGAGGAGTGGTCACAGATACGCAGTATTTT
-	TRBD2	TRBV12-3/TRBV12-4	TRBJ2-5	CASSNSGGAETQYF	TGTGCCAGCAGTAATAGCGGGGGGGCGGAGACCCAGTACTTC
-	TRBD2	TRBV19	TRBJ2-1	CASSIGASSGTIF	TGTGCCAGTAGTATAGGCGCTAGTAGCGGGACTATTTTC
-	-	TRBV20-1	TRBJ2-1	CSGQLGIGEQFF	TGCAGTGGCCAACTAGGAATTGGTGAGCAGTTCTTC
many	-	TRBV6-4	TRBJ1-5	CASSGGGVGNQPQHF	TGTGCCAGCAGTGGCGGAGGGGTCGGCAATCAGCCCCAGCATTTT
few	-	TRBV5-1	TRBJ2-2	CASSLAGGRSKPGELFF	TGCGCCAGCAGCTTGGCCGGTGGTAGGTCTAAGCCCGGGGAGCTGTTTTTT
-	-	TRBV5-1	TRBJ2-1	CASSLGGVDDEQFF	TGCGCCAGCAGCTTGGGGGGGGTAGACGATGAGCAGTTCTTC
-	-	TRBV10-3	TRBJ2-3	CAIRRGGSSTDTQYF	TGTGCCATCAGGAGGGGGGGCTCTAGCACAGATACGCAGTATTTT
-	-	TRBV20-1	TRBJ2-3	CSASGRRADTQYF	TGCAGTGCTAGTGGCCGGCGGGCAGATACGCAGTATTTT
few	-	TRBV12-3/TRBV12-4	TRBJ2-2	CASRDGLNTGELFF	TGTGCCAGCAGGGACGGTCTTAACACCGGGGAGCTGTTTTTT
-	-	TRBV2	TRBJ2-2	CASDRGNGELFF	TGTGCCAGCGATAGGGGGAACGGGGAGCTGTTTTTT
few	TRBD2	TRBV20-1	TRBJ2-3	CSAGLAATDTQYF	TGCAGTGCTGGGCTAGCGGCCACAGATACGCAGTATTTT
-	-	TRBV19	TRBJ1-2	CASTRKERGYTF	TGTGCCAGTACCAGGAAGGAGCGGGGCTACACCTTC
-	-	TRBV3-1	TRBJ1-4	CASSQMRQDPNEKLFF	TGTGCCAGCAGCCAAATGCGTCAGGACCCAAATGAAAAACTGTTTTTT